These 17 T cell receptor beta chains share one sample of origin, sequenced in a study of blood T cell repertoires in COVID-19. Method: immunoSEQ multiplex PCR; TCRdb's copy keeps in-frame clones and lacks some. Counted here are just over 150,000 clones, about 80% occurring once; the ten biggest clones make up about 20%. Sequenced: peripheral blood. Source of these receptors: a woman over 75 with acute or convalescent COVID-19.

CDR3 coding DNA: TGTGCCAGCAGCTCCACGGACAGGAGAGAGACCCAGTACTTC. It is translated as CASSSTDRRETQYF. This sequence joins TRBV7-8 and TRBJ2-5; TRBD1 matches 7 bases. The V gene end was trimmed by 4 bases and the J gene end by 4 bases; junction bases not matched to a gene: 6. This CDR3 is 14 amino acids long. Per the germline V gene, CDR1 is SGHVS and CDR2 is FQNEAQ.

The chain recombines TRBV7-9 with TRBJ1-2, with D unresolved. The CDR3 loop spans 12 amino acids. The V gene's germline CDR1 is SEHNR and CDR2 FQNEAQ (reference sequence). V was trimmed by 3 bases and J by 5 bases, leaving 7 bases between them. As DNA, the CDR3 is TGTGCCAGCAGCTTGGGCCAGTATGGCTACACCTTC. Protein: CASSLGQYGYTF.

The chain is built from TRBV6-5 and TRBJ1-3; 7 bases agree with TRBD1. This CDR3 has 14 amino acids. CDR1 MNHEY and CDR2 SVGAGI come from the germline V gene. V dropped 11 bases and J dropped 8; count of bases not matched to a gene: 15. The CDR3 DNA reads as TGTGCCGAGGGCAGGGGGACAACCTTTGACACCATATATTTT. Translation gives CAEGRGTTFDTIYF.

The CDR3 DNA sequence: TGTGCCAGCAGCTTCGGCTCAGGGGGCGCTAGCTATGGCTACACCTTC. Protein product: CASSFGSGGASYGYTF. J is TRBJ1-2 and V is TRBV5-4, with TRBD1 matching over 8 bases. The V gene end was trimmed by 2 bases and the J gene end by 4 bases; junction bases not matched to a gene: 10. The CDR3 totals 16 residues. Germline CDR1 is SGHNT and CDR2 is YYREEE (reference sequence).

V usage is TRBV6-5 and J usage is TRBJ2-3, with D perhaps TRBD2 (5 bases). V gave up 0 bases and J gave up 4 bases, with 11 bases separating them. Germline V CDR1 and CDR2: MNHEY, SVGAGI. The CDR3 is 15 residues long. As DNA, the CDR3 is TGTGCCAGCAGTTACTCGGCAGGAGGCGCAGATACGCAGTATTTT. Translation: CASSYSAGGADTQYF.

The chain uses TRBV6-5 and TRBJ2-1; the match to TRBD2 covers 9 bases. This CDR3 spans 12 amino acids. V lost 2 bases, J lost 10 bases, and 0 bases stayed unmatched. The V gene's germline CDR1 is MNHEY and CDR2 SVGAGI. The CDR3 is CASSYAGGEQFF. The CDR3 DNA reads TGTGCCAGCAGTTACGCGGGGGGGGAGCAGTTCTTC.

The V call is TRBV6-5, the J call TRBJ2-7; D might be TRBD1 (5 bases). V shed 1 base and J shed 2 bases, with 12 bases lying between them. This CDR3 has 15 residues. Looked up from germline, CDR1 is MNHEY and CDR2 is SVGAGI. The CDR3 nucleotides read TGTGCCAGCAGTTACTTTCGCGACAGCCCCTACGAGCAGTACTTC. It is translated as CASSYFRDSPYEQYF.

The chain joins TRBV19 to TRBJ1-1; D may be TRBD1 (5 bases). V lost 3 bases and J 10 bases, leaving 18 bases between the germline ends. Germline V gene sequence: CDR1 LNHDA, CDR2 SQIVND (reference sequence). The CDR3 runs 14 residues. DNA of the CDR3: TGTGCCAGTAGTATGAGAGTTACAAGCGGGGGAGCTTTCTTT. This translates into CASSMRVTSGGAFF.

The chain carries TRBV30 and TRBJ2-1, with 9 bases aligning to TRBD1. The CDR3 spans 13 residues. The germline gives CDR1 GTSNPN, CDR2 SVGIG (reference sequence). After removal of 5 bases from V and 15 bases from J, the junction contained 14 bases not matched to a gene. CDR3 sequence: CAWVWGTGQGPFF. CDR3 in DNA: TGTGCCTGGGTCTGGGGCACCGGACAGGGGCCGTTCTTC.

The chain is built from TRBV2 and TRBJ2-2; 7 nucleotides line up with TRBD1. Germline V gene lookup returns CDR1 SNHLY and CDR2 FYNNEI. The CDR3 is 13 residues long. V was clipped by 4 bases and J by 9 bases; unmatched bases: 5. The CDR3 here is CASSGQGTRELFF. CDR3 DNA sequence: TGTGCCAGCAGTGGACAGGGAACTCGGGAGCTGTTTTTT.

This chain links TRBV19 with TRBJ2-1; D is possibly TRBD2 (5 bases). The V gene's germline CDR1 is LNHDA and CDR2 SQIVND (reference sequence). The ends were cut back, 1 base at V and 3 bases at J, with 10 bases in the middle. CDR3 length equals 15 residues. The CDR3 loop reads CASSIAIEGYNEQFF. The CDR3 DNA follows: TGTGCCAGTAGTATAGCAATAGAGGGCTACAATGAGCAGTTCTTC.

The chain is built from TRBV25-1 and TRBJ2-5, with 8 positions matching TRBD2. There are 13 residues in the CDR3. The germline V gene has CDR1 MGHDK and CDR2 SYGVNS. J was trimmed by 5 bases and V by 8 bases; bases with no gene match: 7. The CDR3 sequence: CASRPGGVETQYF. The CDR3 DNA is TGTGCCAGCCGCCCCGGGGGGGTGGAGACCCAGTACTTC.

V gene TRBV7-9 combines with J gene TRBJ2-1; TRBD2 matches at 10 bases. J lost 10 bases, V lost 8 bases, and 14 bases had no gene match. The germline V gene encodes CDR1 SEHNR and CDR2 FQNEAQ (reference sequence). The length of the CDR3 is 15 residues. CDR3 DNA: TGTGCCAGCTCCATAGCGGGAGGCCGGATCAAGGAGCAGTTCTTC. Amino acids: CASSIAGGRIKEQFF.

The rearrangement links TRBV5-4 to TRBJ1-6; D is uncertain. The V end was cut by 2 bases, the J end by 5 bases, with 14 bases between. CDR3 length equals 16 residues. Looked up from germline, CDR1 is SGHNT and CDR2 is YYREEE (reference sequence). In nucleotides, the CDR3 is TGTGCCAGCAGCTTTGGAGCGGGTGCGGATAATTCACCCCTCCACTTT. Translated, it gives CASSFGAGADNSPLHF.

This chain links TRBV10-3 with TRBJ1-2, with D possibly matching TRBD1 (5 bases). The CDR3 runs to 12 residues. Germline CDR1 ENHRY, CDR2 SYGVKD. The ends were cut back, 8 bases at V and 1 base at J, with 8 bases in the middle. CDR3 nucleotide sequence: TGTGCCATCGGGGGGGTTAACTATGGCTACACCTTC. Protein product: CAIGGVNYGYTF.

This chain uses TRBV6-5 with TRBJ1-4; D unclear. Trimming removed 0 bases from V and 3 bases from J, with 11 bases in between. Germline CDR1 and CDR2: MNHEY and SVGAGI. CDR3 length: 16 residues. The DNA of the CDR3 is TGTGCCAGCAGTTACTCAGGACTCTTACCTAATGAAAAACTGTTTTTT. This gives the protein CASSYSGLLPNEKLFF.

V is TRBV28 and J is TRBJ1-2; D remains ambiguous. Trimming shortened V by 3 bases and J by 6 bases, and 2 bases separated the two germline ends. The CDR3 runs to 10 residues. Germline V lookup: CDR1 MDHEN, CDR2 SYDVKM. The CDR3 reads CASSFNGYTF. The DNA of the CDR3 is TGTGCCAGCAGTTTTAATGGCTACACCTTC.